This T cell receptor beta chain was retrieved from a study of T cell changes during pregnancy in multiple sclerosis. The germline CDR1 and CDR2 sequences are LNHDA and SQIVND (reference sequence). Trimming shortened V by 2 bases and J by 2 bases, and 19 bases separated the two germline ends. There are 17 residues in the CDR3. Clones were read by immunoSEQ multiplex PCR, and TCRdb kept only the in-frame ones, dropping some. The sample includes approximately 51,000 clones, 94% of them seen just once. Source: CD4+ T cells from peripheral blood mononuclear cells, taken in the second trimester of pregnancy. This clonotype originated in a female donor with multiple sclerosis, enrolled in a pregnancy study. The V and J genes are TRBV19 and TRBJ2-7; D is possibly TRBD1 (6 bases). CDR3 DNA sequence: TGTGCCAGTAGTATATTCCCCACGGACAGACCGACCTACGAGCAGTACTTC. Its translation: CASSIFPTDRPTYEQYF.